The T cell receptor (beta chain) described here comes from a study of T cells in Graves' hyperthyroidism and ophthalmopathy. V gave up 4 bases and J gave up 0 bases; unmatched junction bases: 9. The CDR3 runs to 18 residues. Germline values: CDR1 SGHVS, CDR2 FQNEAQ. RNA transcripts yielded amplified TCR beta CDR3 regions. With the HTBI primer set, the TCR CDR3 went through a first round of RT-PCR. TCRdb re-analysed the multiplex PCR reads in MiXCR, keeping a single row per CDR3 protein. The table records roughly 380,000 distinct CDR3 sequences, approximately 15% of them present only once. At least ten counts were recorded for this clonotype. The authors deemed Graves' hyperthyroidism stable absent ophthalmopathy progression within 18 months.

The TCR sequence derives from a woman in her fifties or sixties with Graves' hyperthyroidism. The sample taken for sequencing was blood. The chain links TRBV7-8 to TRBJ1-6, with 7 nucleotides matching TRBD1. Here the CDR3 DNA reads TGTGCCAGCAGCTCCAGGGGGATCGAGAGCTCCTATAATTCACCCCTCCACTTT. This codes for CASSSRGIESSYNSPLHF.